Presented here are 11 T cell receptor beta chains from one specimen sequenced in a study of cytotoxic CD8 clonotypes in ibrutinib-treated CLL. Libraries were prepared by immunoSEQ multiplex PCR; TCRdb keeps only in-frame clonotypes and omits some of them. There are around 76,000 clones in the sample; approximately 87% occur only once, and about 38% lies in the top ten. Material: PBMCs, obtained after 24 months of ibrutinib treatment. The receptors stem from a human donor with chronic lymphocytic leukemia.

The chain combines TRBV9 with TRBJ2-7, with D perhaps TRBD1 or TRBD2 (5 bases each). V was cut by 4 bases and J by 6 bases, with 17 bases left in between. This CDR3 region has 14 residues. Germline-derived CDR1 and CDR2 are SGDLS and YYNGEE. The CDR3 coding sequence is TGTGCCAGCAGCCAGGGAGCCTATCAGGGCGAGCAGTACTTC. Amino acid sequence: CASSQGAYQGEQYF. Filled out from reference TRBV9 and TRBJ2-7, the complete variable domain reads DSGVTQTPKHLITATGQRVTLRCSPRSGDLSVYWYQQSLDQGLQFLIQYYNGEERAKGNILERFSAQQFPDLHSELNLSSLELGDSALYFCASSQGAYQGEQYFGPGTRLTVT.

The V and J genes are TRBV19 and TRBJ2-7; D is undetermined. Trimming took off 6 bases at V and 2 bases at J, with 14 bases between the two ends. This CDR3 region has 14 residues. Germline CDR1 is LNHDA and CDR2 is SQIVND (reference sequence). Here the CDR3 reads CASSRGGFAYEQYF. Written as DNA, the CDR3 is TGTGCCAGTAGCAGAGGCGGTTTCGCCTACGAGCAGTACTTC.

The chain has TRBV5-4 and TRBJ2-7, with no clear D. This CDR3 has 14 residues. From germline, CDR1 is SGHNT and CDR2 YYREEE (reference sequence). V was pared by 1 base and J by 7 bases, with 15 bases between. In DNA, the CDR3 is TGTGCCAGCAGCTTGCGAGTACCGAATGGGGAGCAGTACTTC. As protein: CASSLRVPNGEQYF.

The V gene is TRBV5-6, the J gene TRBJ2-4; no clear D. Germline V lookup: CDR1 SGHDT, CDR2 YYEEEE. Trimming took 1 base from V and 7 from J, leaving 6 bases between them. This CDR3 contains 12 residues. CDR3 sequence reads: CASSLLGNIQYF. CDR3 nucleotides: TGTGCCAGCAGCTTGCTGGGTAACATTCAGTACTTC.

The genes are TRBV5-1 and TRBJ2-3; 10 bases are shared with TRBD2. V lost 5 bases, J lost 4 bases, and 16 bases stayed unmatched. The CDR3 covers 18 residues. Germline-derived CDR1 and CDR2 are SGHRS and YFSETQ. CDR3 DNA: TGCGCCAGCAGTCGGTCAGCGGGAGGGCCAGTTGGTGCAGATACGCAGTATTTT. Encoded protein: CASSRSAGGPVGADTQYF.

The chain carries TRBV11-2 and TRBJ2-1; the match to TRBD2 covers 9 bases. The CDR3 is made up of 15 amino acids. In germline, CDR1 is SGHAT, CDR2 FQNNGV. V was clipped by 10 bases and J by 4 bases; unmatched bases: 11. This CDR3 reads CATQRGTSNYNEQFF. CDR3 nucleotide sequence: TGTGCCACCCAGCGGGGGACTAGCAATTACAATGAGCAGTTCTTC.

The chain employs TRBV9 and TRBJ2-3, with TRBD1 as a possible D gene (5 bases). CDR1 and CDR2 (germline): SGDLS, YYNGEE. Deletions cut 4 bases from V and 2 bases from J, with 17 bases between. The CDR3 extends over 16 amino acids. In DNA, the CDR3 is TGTGCCAGCAGCCCCCAGGGTAGGAGTTTCACAGATACGCAGTATTTT. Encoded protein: CASSPQGRSFTDTQYF.

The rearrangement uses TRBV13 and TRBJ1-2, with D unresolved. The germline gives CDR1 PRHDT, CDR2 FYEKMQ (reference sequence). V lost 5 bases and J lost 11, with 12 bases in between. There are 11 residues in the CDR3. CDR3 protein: CASSTTMGYTF. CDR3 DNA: TGTGCCAGCAGCACGACTATGGGATACACCTTC.

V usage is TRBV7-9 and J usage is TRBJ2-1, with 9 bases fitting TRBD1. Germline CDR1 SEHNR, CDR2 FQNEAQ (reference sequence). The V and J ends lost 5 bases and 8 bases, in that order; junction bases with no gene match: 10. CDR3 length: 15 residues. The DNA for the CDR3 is TGTGCCAGCAGCCTGGGACAGGGTTTAAGGGATGAGCAGTTCTTC. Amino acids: CASSLGQGLRDEQFF. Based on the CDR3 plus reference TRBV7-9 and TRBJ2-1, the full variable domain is DTGVSQNPRHKITKRGQNVTFRCDPISEHNRLYWYRQTLGQGPEFLTYFQNEAQLEKSRLLSDRFSAERPKGSFSTLEIQRTEQGDSAMYLCASSLGQGLRDEQFFGPGTRLTVL.

CDR3 DNA: TGTGCCAGCACCTTCACCCCTCACGTAGGGGAGCTGTTTTTT. It yields the protein CASTFTPHVGELFF. This chain joins TRBV9 and TRBJ2-2; D call uncertain. CDR3 length: 14 residues. Germline-derived CDR1 and CDR2 are SGDLS and YYNGEE. V dropped 6 bases and J dropped 8 bases, with 17 bases sitting between them.

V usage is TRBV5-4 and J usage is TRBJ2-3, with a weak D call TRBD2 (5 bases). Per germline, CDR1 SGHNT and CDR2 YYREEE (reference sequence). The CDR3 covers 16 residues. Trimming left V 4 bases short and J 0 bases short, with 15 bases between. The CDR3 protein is CASSLVGGLSTDTQYF. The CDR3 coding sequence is TGTGCCAGCAGCCTTGTAGGAGGCCTAAGCACAGATACGCAGTATTTT.